This T cell receptor (beta chain) is drawn from a study of blood T cell repertoires in COVID-19. Whole-study context: Collection of acute and convalescent COVID-19 samples took place in the United States, Italy and Spain. In each case, the material was cDNA or gDNA derived from T cells, B-cell-depleted T cells, or PBMCs.

The V segment lost 5 bases and the J segment 15 bases; nucleotides outside the gene matches: 9. The CDR3 runs 12 residues. Germline V gives CDR1 MNHNY, CDR2 SVGAGI (reference sequence). Original methodology: Amplification from reference gene primers served as the basis for estimated nucleated cell counts. Repertoires were generated with immunoSEQ multiplex PCR, while TCRdb's copy carries only in-frame clones and drops some. V, J and clone size reflect that table, while D and trimming were determined from the DNA. In the table there are over 250,000 clones, approximately 91% of which are singletons. The receptor's source is a woman aged 30 to 39 with acute or convalescent COVID-19. The sequencing sample was made of peripheral blood. The gene calls are TRBV6-6 and TRBJ1-4, with 7 bases fitting TRBD1. CDR3 in DNA: TGTGCCAGCAGTGTACAGGGGTTGGTGGTGTTTTTT. Protein sequence: CASSVQGLVVFF.